The 19 T cell receptor beta chains below come from one sample, sequenced in a study of blood T cell repertoires in COVID-19. Libraries were prepared by immunoSEQ multiplex PCR; TCRdb keeps only in-frame clonotypes and omits some of them. This table holds 450,000 or so clones, 70% to 90% found once. The sequenced sample consisted of peripheral blood. All receptors come from a man younger than 35 with COVID-19, enrolled during active disease.

The chain has TRBV24-1 and TRBJ2-7; 10 nucleotides line up with TRBD1. Germline CDR1 KGHDR, CDR2 SFDVKD. This CDR3 comprises 13 residues. V lost 12 bases and J lost 4; bases outside the gene matches: 8. The CDR3, as DNA: TGTGCCTCACAGGGGACAGGGGATTACGAGCAGTACTTC. It encodes CASQGTGDYEQYF.

The chain is built from TRBV14 and TRBJ1-2, with D unresolved. V lost 4 bases and J 5 bases, leaving 8 bases between the germline ends. CDR1 is SGHDN, CDR2 FVKESK, per germline. The CDR3 has 12 residues. The CDR3: CASSLDLYGYTF. The CDR3, as DNA: TGTGCCAGCAGCCTAGACCTATATGGCTACACCTTC.

This sequence joins TRBV19 and TRBJ2-7, with a weak D call TRBD1 (6 bases). The CDR3 extends over 14 amino acids. The germline gives CDR1 LNHDA, CDR2 SQIVND (reference sequence). The V and J ends lost 7 bases and 1 base respectively, with 14 bases between them. CDR3 coding DNA: TGTGCCAGTAAATCAACAGGGTTATCCTACGAGCAGTACTTC. Translated, it gives CASKSTGLSYEQYF. The variable domain in full, with the rest retrieved from reference TRBV19 and TRBJ2-7, is DGGITQSPKYLFRKEGQNVTLSCEQNLNHDAMYWYRQDPGQGLRLIYYSQIVNDFQKGDIAEGYSVSREKKESFPLTVTSAQKNPTAFYLCASKSTGLSYEQYFGPGTRLTVT.

The chain has TRBV28 and TRBJ2-1; 14 bases are a match to TRBD2. The CDR3 extends over 19 amino acids. J was trimmed by 4 bases and V by 1 base; bases with no gene match: 9. From germline, CDR1 is MDHEN and CDR2 SYDVKM. The CDR3 coding sequence is TGTGCCAGCAGTTTATTAAGGGGACTAGCGGGAGAAATTTACAATGAGCAGTTCTTC. Translating gives CASSLLRGLAGEIYNEQFF. Combining the CDR3 with reference TRBV28 and TRBJ2-1 gives the whole variable domain DVKVTQSSRYLVKRTGEKVFLECVQDMDHENMFWYRQDPGLGLRLIYFSYDVKMKEKGDIPEGYSVSREKKERFSLILESASTNQTSMYLCASSLLRGLAGEIYNEQFFGPGTRLTVL.

The gene calls are TRBV3-1 (or the pseudogene TRBV3-2) and TRBJ1-1, with D uncertain. Trimming removed 2 bases from V and 8 bases from J, with 12 bases in between. The CDR3 covers 13 residues. Germline loops: CDR1 LGHDT, CDR2 YNNKEL (reference sequence). This CDR3 is CASSQQRVMEAFF. The DNA of the CDR3 is TGTGCCAGCAGCCAACAACGGGTAATGGAAGCTTTCTTT.

The V gene is TRBV10-3, the J gene TRBJ1-5; D is undetermined. This CDR3 comprises 13 residues. The V gene lost 4 bases and the J gene lost 0 bases, with 4 bases spanning the gap. Germline V gives CDR1 ENHRY, CDR2 SYGVKD. The CDR3 region has the DNA TGTGCCATCAGTGCTGTTAGCAATCAGCCCCAGCATTTT. Translation: CAISAVSNQPQHF.

The chain combines TRBV3-1 (or the pseudogene TRBV3-2) with TRBJ1-4; 7 positions agree with TRBD1. The V gene's germline CDR1 is LGHDT and CDR2 YNNKEL (reference sequence). The ends lost 1 base at V and 3 bases at J; junction bases unmatched: 5. The CDR3 consists of 16 residues. CDR3 loop: CASSQGLGTANEKLFF. CDR3 in DNA: TGTGCCAGCAGCCAAGGTCTTGGGACAGCTAATGAAAAACTGTTTTTT.

The chain links TRBV5-1 to TRBJ2-2, with 8 positions matching TRBD1. The trim removed 1 base at V and 4 bases at J, leaving 0 bases unmatched. The CDR3 spans 14 residues. Germline V gene sequence: CDR1 SGHRS, CDR2 YFSETQ. The CDR3 sequence: CASSLTGGTGELFF. The CDR3 DNA reads as TGCGCCAGCAGCTTGACAGGGGGCACCGGGGAGCTGTTTTTT.

The chain uses TRBV11-2 and TRBJ1-1; TRBD1 is a possible D gene (5 bases). The CDR3 is 14 residues long. Trimming shortened V by 5 bases and J by 2 bases, and 12 bases separated the two germline ends. CDR1 SGHAT and CDR2 FQNNGV come from the germline V gene. The CDR3 here is CASSPYDSNTEAFF. The DNA for the CDR3 is TGTGCCAGCAGCCCGTACGACAGCAACACTGAAGCTTTCTTT.

The chain joins TRBV13 to TRBJ2-7; perhaps TRBD1 as D (5 bases). This CDR3 contains 15 residues. Trimming cost V 0 bases and J 6 bases, with 15 bases left between them. Per the germline V gene, CDR1 is PRHDT and CDR2 is FYEKMQ (reference sequence). CDR3 bases: TGTGCCAGCAGCTTAGGGAGGCAGGGTAGGAGCGAGCAGTACTTC. Its translation is CASSLGRQGRSEQYF.

The V call is TRBV12-3 or TRBV12-4, the J call TRBJ1-6; no clear D. V lost 8 bases, J lost 5 bases, and 10 bases lay in between. This CDR3 is built from 13 residues. CDR3 nucleotides: TGTGCCAGCGGCCGGAGCAATAATTCACCCCTCCACTTT. Protein product: CASGRSNNSPLHF.

The V and J genes are TRBV5-1 and TRBJ1-3; 9 bases fit TRBD1. This CDR3 has 16 amino acids. The germline CDR1 and CDR2 sequences are SGHRS and YFSETQ. V was pared by 4 bases and J by 1 base, with 6 bases of the junction left unmatched. The CDR3 protein is CASSPGTGRSGNTIYF. As DNA, the CDR3 is TGCGCCAGCAGCCCTGGGACAGGGAGGTCTGGAAACACCATATATTTT.

This clone was seen a few times. The chain has TRBV4-2 and TRBJ2-7; 10 nucleotides align to TRBD2. In germline, CDR1 is LGHNA, CDR2 YNFKEQ. The junction had 4 bases not matched to a gene; V was cut back by 0 bases and J by 5 bases. This CDR3 contains 15 residues. This CDR3 is CASSQDASGRNEQYF. DNA for the CDR3: TGTGCCAGCAGCCAAGATGCTAGCGGGAGAAACGAGCAGTACTTC.

The chain is built from TRBV24-1 and TRBJ2-3; 7 bases agree with TRBD2. CDR3 length: 13 amino acids. In germline, CDR1 is KGHDR, CDR2 SFDVKD. V lost 8 bases and J lost 5; bases outside the gene matches: 6. As DNA, the CDR3 is TGTGCCACCAAGTCTAGCGGAGAAGATACGCAGTATTTT. It codes for CATKSSGEDTQYF.

The CDR3 nucleotides are TGTGCCAGCAGTTCGGTACTAGCGTATGAGCAGTTCTTC. Protein product: CASSSVLAYEQFF. The chain is built from TRBV27 and TRBJ2-1; TRBD2 aligns across 7 bases. The CDR3 is made up of 13 amino acids. V lost 4 bases to trimming and J lost 8 bases; unmatched junction nucleotides: 5. Germline CDR1 is MNHEY and CDR2 is SMNVEV (reference sequence).

This sequence joins TRBV6-6 and TRBJ2-1; TRBD2 agrees at 9 bases. With V trimmed by 6 bases and J by 8 bases, 14 bases remained unmatched. The CDR3 is 16 residues long. The germline CDR1 and CDR2 sequences are MNHNY and SVGAGI (reference sequence). CDR3 loop: CASSSGRGLARDEQFF. CDR3 bases: TGTGCCAGCAGCTCCGGTAGGGGACTAGCTAGGGATGAGCAGTTCTTC.

This chain joins TRBV18 and TRBJ2-2; D perhaps matches TRBD1 (5 bases). Germline CDR1 reads KGHSH; CDR2 reads LQKENI. CDR3 length: 14 residues. V lost 3 bases, J lost 6 bases, and 11 bases lay in between. The CDR3 region is CASSPKTVSGELFF. CDR3 nucleotides: TGTGCCAGCTCACCCAAGACAGTTTCCGGGGAGCTGTTTTTT. The variable domain in full, with the rest retrieved from reference TRBV18 and TRBJ2-2, is NAGVMQNPRHLVRRRGQEARLRCSPMKGHSHVYWYRQLPEEGLKFMVYLQKENIIDESGMPKERFSAEFPKEGPSILRIQQVVRGDSAAYFCASSPKTVSGELFFGEGSRLTVL.

The chain is built from TRBV27 and TRBJ1-6; D gene uncertain. The V end was cut by 6 bases, the J end by 0 bases, with 12 bases between. Germline CDR1 MNHEY, CDR2 SMNVEV (reference sequence). The CDR3 sequence is 16 residues long. The CDR3 sequence is CASRSPQDSYNSPLHF. The CDR3, as DNA: TGTGCCAGCAGGTCCCCCCAGGACTCCTATAATTCACCCCTCCACTTT.

The V gene is TRBV9, the J gene TRBJ2-3, with a possible D match to TRBD2 (5 bases). V lost 0 bases, J lost 2 bases, and 16 bases lay in between. Germline V CDR1 and CDR2: SGDLS, YYNGEE. The CDR3 has 17 amino acids. The CDR3 nucleotides read TGTGCCAGCAGCGTAGCTCCCCGCGGGCGTATCACAGATACGCAGTATTTT. Residues: CASSVAPRGRITDTQYF.